This TCR beta chain came from a study of cytomegalovirus exposure and HLA in healthy donors (dated by TCRdb to between 2016 and 2019). At the level of the whole study: In an earlier analysis of several hundred of the donors, 250 to 350 Gb of sequence data and 100 million or so unique TCR beta sequences from about 180 million T cells were reported. HLA typing covered class I and class II loci at four-digit resolution. Along with the approximately 700-subject first cohort, a separate validation cohort of about 110 different subjects was used. Five DR-DQ haplotypes were handled as single units for association and clustering, since linkage in the cohort was strong. A later genetic analysis took genome-wide SNP genotypes for about 65% of the roughly 670 donors and used that subset as a discovery cohort. The later analysis used no new phenotypic data to find candidate immune exposures, relying instead on TCR beta sequences and their occurrence across donors. Every discovery cohort repertoire had been produced on one sequencing platform. The aim of the study was to test whether cataloging public T cell receptors could identify signatures of past pathogen exposure. An early release that covered several hundred HLA-typed donors contained approximately 320 gigabases of sequencing data and 80 million or so unique TCR sequences. Typing coverage differed by locus: A, B, C, DRB1 and DQB1 were typed in roughly 629-630 donors, DQA1 in approximately 520, DPA1 in some 600, and DPB1 in 450 to 490. Donor age, sex, ethnicity and CMV serostatus were compiled alongside the repertoire data. To decide whether each TCR beta V gene segment behaved as functional or pseudogenic, an earlier analysis of fewer than 750 of the donors relied on high-throughput TCR beta sequencing. To study patterns of TCR occurrence, a later analysis re-analyzed previously published TCR beta repertoires from 700 or so donors and added high-resolution HLA genotyping. The genetic ancestry cluster associated with self-reported Caucasian donors included over 80% of the approximately 400 genotyped donors. Across about 380 genotyped donors of the cohort, an average of approximately 240,000 unique TCR beta nucleotide sequences per donor were sequenced, and roughly 20% of those sequences were non-productive. Using immunosequencing, the study profiled T cell repertoires from about 620 subjects and related those repertoires to cytomegalovirus serostatus. To predict cytomegalovirus infection status, the study combined high-throughput TCR immunosequencing, statistical association of individual TCRs with disease status, and machine learning.

Its CDR3 holds 16 amino acids, cysteine through phenylalanine. The DNA shown is the 48-base CDR3, in frame from base 1. The CDR1 and CDR2 encoded by the germline V gene are SGHTA and FQGNSA. V is pruned by 8 bases and J by 4 bases, leaving 16 bases of the junction without a gene match. To prepare the library, the immunoSEQ multiplex PCR assay was applied. The multiplex PCR relied on a mix of 60 forward primers for TCR Vbeta segments and 13 reverse primers for TCR Jbeta segments. Amplification of the CDR3 region of rearranged TCR beta genes was performed with a multiplex PCR assay on genomic DNA. The Illumina HiSeq System was used to sequence the amplified TCR beta libraries as 87-base-pair reads. The study's own analysis went as follows. Across the 670 or so repertoires, a later analysis counted 80 million or so unique TCR beta chains, 9.5 million to 12 million of which were shared by at least two donors. Raw reads were error-corrected and collapsed into unique sequences by a nearest-neighbor algorithm in which closely related sequences were merged to remove PCR and sequencing errors. V, D and J gene segments were assigned by aligning CDR3 sequences to IMGT reference sequences. For a sequence to be retained, a match of at least six nucleotides was required to both a V gene segment and a J gene segment. Rearrangements were called productive when the CDR3 lacked stop codons and stayed in frame with V and J; all others were non-productive. CDR3 was defined according to IMGT convention as the region running from the second conserved V-encoded cysteine to the conserved J-encoded phenylalanine. Sequences without an unambiguous match to a single V gene segment were excluded from the earlier analysis of 500 to 700 of the donors. In an earlier analysis of approximately 610 of the donors, V segments were called functional above 56.7% productive rearrangements and were called segregating when the between-donor standard deviation exceeded 5%. To diagnose cytomegalovirus status from the catalog of TCR beta chain sequences, a statistical classification framework was built. V and J gene assignment, in a later analysis, came from comparing TCR nucleotide sequences with IMGT/GENE-DB human TR gene sequences. Using the TCRdist pipeline, a later analysis assigned CDR3 sequences along with most-parsimonious VDJ recombination scenarios. A later analysis defined each TCR beta chain by its CDR3 amino acid sequence plus V-gene family, and excluded reads lacking a unique V-gene family. A later analysis removed 550 to 650 highly shared, low-generation-probability nucleotide sequences to deal with suspected cross-contamination and a sequencing artifact. For each public chain, a later analysis derived a clonal expansion index from normalized ranks of inferred template counts within each repertoire. In a later analysis, generation probabilities were computed using a VDJ recombination model fitted to out-of-frame rearrangements, and the results were checked against IGoR. In a later analysis, hypergeometric tests were used to score TCR-TCR, TCR-HLA and TCR-CMV co-occurrence, with a repertoire-size bias correction applied to TCR pairs. A later analysis estimated false discovery rates by permuting HLA or CMV assignments 20 times. A later analysis grouped co-occurring TCRs with DBSCAN, adding TCRdist sequence similarity when clustering within HLA-allele-positive subsets. For co-occurrence clustering, repertoires with fewer than 30,000 or more than 120,000 public chains were excluded, along with a handful of repertoires with anomalous nucleotide sharing. TCRdb stores this immuneACCESS table with in-frame sequences only. Part of the clones is absent; in the studies checked, under half of the shortfall reflects unresolved V genes, and no reason is known for the rest. V, J and clone size were drawn from that table, and D and trimming were deduced from the DNA. This sample lists 150,000 to 200,000 clones; around three quarters were detected once. Clones ranked in the top ten supply 1% of the sample.

In its sample, this clone was seen once. Its cognate antigen has yet to be identified. No clone much larger than this one lies a single base away; base qualities are absent. The cohort comprised several hundred healthy bone marrow donors. Cohort members were all nominally healthy when sampled, although unrecorded immune exposures were likely present. The donor tested CMV seropositive and was one of the 289 seropositive cohort members. Each donor provided a peripheral blood sample, and peripheral blood mononuclear cells were used for TCR beta sequencing. The Qiagen DNeasy Blood Extraction Kit was used to extract genomic DNA from the blood cell samples. Study-level results and caveats: A later analysis found that most CMV-associated TCR beta chains appeared HLA-restricted, with HLA associations seemingly driven largely by CMV exposure. In an earlier analysis of about 600 of the donors, most TCR beta V segments appeared in productive rearrangements about 87% or about 30% of the time, broadly matching IMGT annotations. A cluster of highly shared sequence variants was judged likely to be a technical artifact of the sequencing pipeline. According to the authors, the approach could potentially be generalized to other disease states and immunological phenotypes. In both the original and validation cohorts, the classifier was reported to diagnose cytomegalovirus status with high specificity and sensitivity. In a later genetic analysis, fewer N-insertions in productive TCRs were reported among donors in an Asian-associated ancestry cluster than the roughly 700-donor mean. Several of the top co-occurrence clusters appeared to be linked to parvovirus B19, influenza, CMV and Epstein-Barr virus, according to a later analysis. Linkage disequilibrium might explain the correlated functional status among segregating V segments, but an unknown experimental factor could not be excluded. This cohort had only TCR beta chains sequenced, and the lack of alpha or paired-chain data limited which features could be detected. The presence/absence analyses assumed that sequencing depth was roughly uniform across donors, and that assumption may not be true. The study listed 150 to 200 TCR beta chains as associated with cytomegalovirus. Because HLA typing was missing for some donors at each locus, association tests included only the typed subset. Strong co-occurrence of HLA alleles, especially DR and DQ, made assigning TCR associations to individual alleles difficult. V-gene and J-gene trimming of TCR beta chains was associated with a missense DCLRE1C variant in a later genetic analysis, and the association was replicated in an independent cohort. At a false discovery rate of 0.05, a later analysis linked 15,000 to 20,000 TCR beta sequences to specific HLA alleles. In a later analysis, HLA-associated TCR beta chains were found to be more clonally expanded and to have lower generation probabilities than equally common non-associated chains. Most TCR sequences were observed very rarely across donors, whereas some public TCRs were present in many individuals. A further reported finding was that TCR beta sequences accurately predicted the HLA-A and HLA-B alleles for most subjects in the first cohort. The earlier analysis of nearly 600 of the donors excluded 15 to 20 rarely observed V segments, including chromosome 9 orphons, because counts were too low. According to a later analysis, TCR association rates differed among HLA loci, with DRB1 alleles showing the most associated TCRs and HLA-C alleles showing the fewest. A few of the identified cytomegalovirus-associated TCR beta chains were confirmed in vitro to be specific for cytomegalovirus antigens. Because the 87-base-pair reads could not distinguish some IMGT-functional V segments, including TRBV6-2 and TRBV6-3, those segments were excluded. CMV serostatus was the only immune exposure information available for the cohort.

The source material was PBMCs. The chain links TRBV7-2 with TRBJ1-2, with TRBD1 matching 7 junction bases. This sequence was found in a woman aged 50 to 60 in good health and CMV-seropositive. This receptor has the CDR3 CASRDQRQGVSYGYTF. The DNA sequence is given as TGTGCCAGCCGAGATCAAAGACAGGGAGTTAGCTATGGCTACACCTTC.